This T cell receptor (beta chain) derives from a study of cytomegalovirus exposure and HLA in healthy donors. Germline CDR1 reads SEHNR; CDR2 reads FQNEAQ (reference sequence). The ends lost 6 bases at V and 6 bases at J; junction bases unmatched: 5. There are 13 residues in the CDR3. Vbeta (60) and Jbeta (13) primers were used in the PCR. TCRdb's table, derived via immunoSEQ multiplex PCR, lists solely in-frame clones and lacks some. This sample has some 120,000 clones, with 70% to 80% found just once. This clone was detected a few times. This sequence was found in a woman aged 45 to 65 in good health and CMV-seropositive. Sequencing was carried out using PBMCs. The rearrangement joins TRBV7-9 to TRBJ1-2; 9 bases are a match to TRBD1. CDR3 loop: CASSVQGADGYTF. The CDR3, as DNA: TGTGCCAGCAGTGTACAGGGGGCCGATGGCTACACCTTC.